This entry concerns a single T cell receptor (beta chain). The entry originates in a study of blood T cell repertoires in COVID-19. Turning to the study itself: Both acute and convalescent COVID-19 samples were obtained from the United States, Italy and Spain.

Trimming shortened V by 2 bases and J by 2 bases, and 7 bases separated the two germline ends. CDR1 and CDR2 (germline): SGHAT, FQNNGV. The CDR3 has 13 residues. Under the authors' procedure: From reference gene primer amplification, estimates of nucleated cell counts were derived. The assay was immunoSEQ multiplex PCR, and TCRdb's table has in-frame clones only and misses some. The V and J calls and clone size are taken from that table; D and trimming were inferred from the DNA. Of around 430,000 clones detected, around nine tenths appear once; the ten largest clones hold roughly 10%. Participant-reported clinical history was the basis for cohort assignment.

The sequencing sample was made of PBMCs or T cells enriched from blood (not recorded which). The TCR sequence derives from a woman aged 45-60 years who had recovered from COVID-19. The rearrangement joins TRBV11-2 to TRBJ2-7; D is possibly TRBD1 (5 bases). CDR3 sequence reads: CASSLTRAYEQYF. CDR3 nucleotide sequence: TGTGCCAGCAGCTTAACCAGGGCCTACGAGCAGTACTTC.